This TCR beta chain is from a study of OX40 agonist ivuxolimab in advanced cancers. Study-level background: Participants, 82.7% male, averaged about 56 years of age, ranging from roughly 20 to 79. Three patients responded partially, comprising one with hepatocellular carcinoma and two with cutaneous melanoma.

Using immunoSEQ multiplex PCR, the repertoire was profiled, and TCRdb retains in-frame clones only, with some absent. The sample lists about 64,000 clones; about 81% were seen once. This CDR3 region has 18 residues. Germline V lookup: CDR1 LNHDA, CDR2 SQIVND (reference sequence). V was clipped by 9 bases and J by 0 bases, with 26 bases between them. Notes on this clone: Its antigen is still unknown.

Cycle 7 day 1, cycle 4 day 1, and baseline were the timepoints at which blood was sampled. Study-wide results and limits: Expanded peripheral T cell antigen specificity was not determined.

The receptor comes from an adult with an advanced solid tumor such as melanoma, head and neck, liver or kidney cancer. This material consisted of CD4+ or CD8+ T cells sorted from blood, taken in a trial of the OX40 agonist ivuxolimab. The J gene is TRBJ2-5, the V gene TRBV19; TRBD1 is a possible D gene (6 bases). The chain's CDR3 is CASQQRRSQGPHQETQYF. The CDR3 DNA reads as TGTGCCAGCCAGCAGAGAAGGTCCCAGGGGCCCCACCAAGAGACCCAGTACTTC.